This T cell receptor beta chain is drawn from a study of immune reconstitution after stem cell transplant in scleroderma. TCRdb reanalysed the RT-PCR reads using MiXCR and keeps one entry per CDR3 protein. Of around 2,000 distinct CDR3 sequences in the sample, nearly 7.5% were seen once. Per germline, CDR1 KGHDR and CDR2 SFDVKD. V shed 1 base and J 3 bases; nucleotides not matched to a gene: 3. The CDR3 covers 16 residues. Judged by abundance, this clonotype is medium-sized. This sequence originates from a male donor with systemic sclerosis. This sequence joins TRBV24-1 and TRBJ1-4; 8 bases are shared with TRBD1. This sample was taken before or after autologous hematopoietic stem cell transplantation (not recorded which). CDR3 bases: TGTGCCACCAGTGATTTCGGGACAGGCCCTAATGAAAAACTGTTTTTT. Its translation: CATSDFGTGPNEKLFF.